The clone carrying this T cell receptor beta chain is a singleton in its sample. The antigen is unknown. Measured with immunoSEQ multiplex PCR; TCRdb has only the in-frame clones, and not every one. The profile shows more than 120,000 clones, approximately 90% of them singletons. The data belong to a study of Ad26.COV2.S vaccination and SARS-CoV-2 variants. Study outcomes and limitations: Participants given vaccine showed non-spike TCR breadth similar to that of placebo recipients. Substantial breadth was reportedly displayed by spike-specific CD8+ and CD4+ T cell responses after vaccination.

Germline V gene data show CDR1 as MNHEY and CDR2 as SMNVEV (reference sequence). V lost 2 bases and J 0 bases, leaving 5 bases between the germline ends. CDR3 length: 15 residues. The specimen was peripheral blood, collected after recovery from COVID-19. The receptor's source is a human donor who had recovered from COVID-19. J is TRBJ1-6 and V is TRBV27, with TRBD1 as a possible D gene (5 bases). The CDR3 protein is CASSLRGSYNSPLHF. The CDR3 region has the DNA TGTGCCAGCAGTTTAAGGGGCTCCTATAATTCACCCCTCCACTTT.